Below are 19 T cell receptor beta chains sequenced from a single sample in a study of T cell repertoires in cytomegalovirus infection. Which antigens these TCRs recognize remains unknown. A single record per CDR3 protein comes from TCRdb applying MiXCR to the reads. This table has about 830,000 distinct CDR3 sequences, approximately 32% appearing once. Sequenced material: cultured CD8+ T cells from PBMCs, taken from culture after CMV antigen stimulation. Receptors were obtained from a human donor in good health (CMV status not recorded). Some clones in this sample may be carry-over from other donors' samples.

This clonotype was counted only a few times. CDR3 coding DNA: TGTGCCAGTAGTATAGGTTGGGCAGGGATGAACACTGAAGCTTTCTTT. Its protein product is CASSIGWAGMNTEAFF. The rearrangement links TRBV19 to TRBJ1-1, with D maybe TRBD1 (5 bases). CDR1 is LNHDA and CDR2 is SQIVND in the germline V gene (reference sequence). The CDR3 length is 16 residues. With 1 base removed from V and 0 bases from J, the gap between germline ends came to 12 bases.

The V gene is TRBV18, the J gene TRBJ2-7; TRBD1 matches 9 bases. Trimming took 6 bases from V and 5 from J; bases not matched to a gene: 17. Germline V gene lookup returns CDR1 KGHSH and CDR2 LQKENI. The CDR3 is made up of 17 amino acids. The CDR3 DNA reads as TGTGCCAGCTCCCACAAGACCCGGGACAGGGTCAGTGACGAGCAGTACTTC. Residues: CASSHKTRDRVSDEQYF.

In its sample, this clonotype was seen many times. The genes are TRBV27 and TRBJ1-5; TRBD1 aligns across 10 bases. With 8 bases clipped from V and 7 bases from J, the junction kept 11 bases outside the gene matches. The CDR3 is 15 amino acids. Germline loops: CDR1 MNHEY, CDR2 SMNVEV (reference sequence). The chain's CDR3 is CASSRGTGVGQPQHF. The CDR3 region has the DNA TGTGCCAGCTCCCGCGGGACAGGGGTGGGGCAGCCCCAGCATTTT.

In its sample, this clonotype was seen once. The CDR3 nucleotides read TGTGCCAGCAGGCTAGGGGGCAGGGGCACAGATACGCAGTATTTT. Translated: CASRLGGRGTDTQYF. J is TRBJ2-3 and V is TRBV6-5; 7 bases agree with TRBD1. Germline assignment: CDR1 MNHEY and CDR2 SVGAGI. CDR3 length: 15 amino acids. V gave up 6 bases and J gave up 1 base; unmatched junction bases: 7.

This clonotype was recorded at least ten times. V gene TRBV7-6 combines with J gene TRBJ2-1, with 12 bases lining up with TRBD2. V was clipped by 5 bases and J by 5 bases; unmatched bases: 7. In germline, CDR1 is SGHVS, CDR2 FNYEAQ. The CDR3 runs 16 residues. The CDR3 spells CASSPHLAGGNNEQFF. In DNA, the CDR3 is TGTGCCAGCAGCCCCCACCTAGCGGGGGGGAACAATGAGCAGTTCTTC.

V usage is TRBV6-2 or TRBV6-3 and J usage is TRBJ2-3; weak D call: TRBD2 (6 bases). Germline lookup yields CDR1 MNHEY and CDR2 SVGEGT. The CDR3 contains 20 residues. Trimming removed 0 bases from V and 0 bases from J, with 22 bases in between. Here the CDR3 reads CASSYSMVAETTNSTDTQYF. The CDR3 nucleotides read TGTGCCAGCAGTTACTCGATGGTAGCGGAGACTACTAATAGCACAGATACGCAGTATTTT.

DNA for the CDR3: TGTGCCTCTCAGACCGATTGGGCCTACAATGAGCAGTTCTTC. It translates to CASQTDWAYNEQFF. This chain connects TRBV19 to TRBJ2-1; D remains ambiguous. Trimming left V 11 bases short and J 2 bases short, with 16 bases between. Germline-derived CDR1 and CDR2 are LNHDA and SQIVND (reference sequence). The CDR3 totals 14 residues.

This clonotype came up a few times. This rearrangement joins TRBV6-1 to TRBJ1-2; D ambiguous. Trimming removed 2 bases at V and 4 bases at J, with 11 bases between. CDR3 size: 14 residues. CDR1 is MNHNS and CDR2 is SASEGT in the germline V gene. The CDR3 sequence is CASSENGERYGYTF. In DNA, the CDR3 is TGTGCCAGCAGTGAAAACGGAGAACGCTATGGCTACACCTTC.

V and J are TRBV20-1 and TRBJ2-1; no clear D. This CDR3 spans 15 amino acids. In germline, CDR1 is DFQATT, CDR2 SNEGSKA (reference sequence). Trimming took 2 bases from V and 0 from J, leaving 11 bases between them. The CDR3 DNA is TGCAGTGCTAGAAGTAGGGCAGTCTCCTACAATGAGCAGTTCTTC. Its protein product is CSARSRAVSYNEQFF.

The chain carries TRBV4-1 and TRBJ2-7; TRBD1 matches at 9 bases. Unmatched junction bases numbered 0, after V lost 1 base and J lost 5 bases. Germline V gene sequence: CDR1 MGHRA, CDR2 YSYEKL. The CDR3 is made up of 13 amino acids. The CDR3 is CASSQGQGDEQYF. CDR3 bases: TGCGCCAGCAGCCAAGGACAGGGGGACGAGCAGTACTTC.

This clonotype came up a few times. This chain joins TRBV7-9 and TRBJ2-2; 9 nucleotides match TRBD1. The V gene's germline CDR1 is SEHNR and CDR2 FQNEAQ (reference sequence). Trimming at V came to 2 bases and at J to 3 bases, leaving 10 bases not matched to a gene. The CDR3 runs to 18 residues. CDR3 nucleotides: TGTGCCAGCAGCTTACTATATCGGACAGGGGCCGACACCGGGGAGCTGTTTTTT. Protein product: CASSLLYRTGADTGELFF.

This clonotype was observed a few times. This rearrangement joins TRBV6-2 or TRBV6-3 to TRBJ1-1; the D is unclear. Trimming shortened V by 0 bases and J by 11 bases, and 7 bases separated the two germline ends. From germline, CDR1 is MNHEY and CDR2 SVGEGT. This CDR3 has 11 residues. The CDR3 reads CASSYSLQAFF. As DNA, the CDR3 is TGTGCCAGCAGTTACTCTCTCCAGGCTTTCTTT.

This clonotype was counted ten times or more. The chain recombines TRBV27 with TRBJ2-1; D gene ambiguous. The germline V gene has CDR1 MNHEY and CDR2 SMNVEV (reference sequence). The CDR3 is made up of 15 amino acids. V was cut by 3 bases and J by 7 bases, with 16 bases left in between. CDR3 DNA sequence: TGTGCCAGCAGTTTCCTCAGCGCTGAACTAAATGAGCAGTTCTTC. Translation: CASSFLSAELNEQFF.

This clonotype was detected many times. The V and J genes are TRBV11-2 and TRBJ1-2, with D unclear. The CDR3 has 14 residues. Germline loops: CDR1 SGHAT, CDR2 FQNNGV. V lost 2 bases and J lost 3, with 10 bases in between. The DNA for the CDR3 is TGTGCCAGCAGCTTACGGGGAGTTGACTATGGCTACACCTTC. Its protein is CASSLRGVDYGYTF.

The table lists this clonotype with a few counts. This chain joins TRBV27 and TRBJ2-7; 7 bases are shared with TRBD1. The length of the CDR3 is 15 residues. V lost 3 bases to trimming and J lost 2 bases; unmatched junction nucleotides: 7. Germline CDR1 MNHEY, CDR2 SMNVEV (reference sequence). The DNA for the CDR3 is TGTGCCAGCAGTTTTAGAGGCCAGGGGGCCTACGAGCAGTACTTC. Residues: CASSFRGQGAYEQYF.

A word on this clonotype: This sequence may be a read error, since a much larger clone differs from it by one base. The chain carries TRBV7-6 and TRBJ1-1; D possibly corresponds to TRBD1 (5 bases). The CDR3 is made up of 14 amino acids. V gave up 3 bases and J gave up 1 base, with 9 bases separating them. In germline, CDR1 is SGHVS, CDR2 FNYEAQ. CDR3 DNA sequence: TGTGCCAGCAGCTTCCACGGGGGGAACACTGAAGCTTTCTTT. Translation gives CASSFHGGNTEAFF.

The chain employs TRBV5-1 and TRBJ1-1; D gene ambiguous. CDR3 length: 16 amino acids. Per germline, CDR1 SGHRS and CDR2 YFSETQ. Trimming left V 0 bases short and J 6 bases short, with 18 bases between. In nucleotides, the CDR3 is TGCGCCAGCAGCTTGGTGGGCCGCGTCGGAAGCGCTGAAGCTTTCTTT. It translates to CASSLVGRVGSAEAFF.

V and J are TRBV14 and TRBJ2-7, with no clear D. The germline V and J ends were trimmed by 9 bases and 4 bases, with 7 bases remaining between them. CDR1 and CDR2 (germline): SGHDN, FVKESK. This CDR3 has 10 amino acids. The CDR3 nucleotides are TGTGCCAGTCGATATTACGAGCAGTACGTC. It is translated as CASRYYEQYV.

In this sample, this clonotype turned up a few times. Written as DNA, the CDR3 is TGTGCCAGCAGCTTAACATCAGGTCCTGGTGAAAAACTGTTTTTT. It is translated as CASSLTSGPGEKLFF. J is TRBJ1-4 and V is TRBV7-3, with D hard to call. V lost 0 bases and J 7 bases, leaving 12 bases between the germline ends. This CDR3 comprises 15 residues. CDR1 is SGHTA, CDR2 FQGTGA, per germline. The variable domain in full, with the rest retrieved from reference TRBV7-3 and TRBJ1-4, is GAGVSQTPSNKVTEKGKYVELRCDPISGHTALYWYRQSLGQGPEFLIYFQGTGAADDSGLPNDRFFAVRPEGSVSTLKIQRTERGDSAVYLCASSLTSGPGEKLFFGSGTQLSVL.